Listed here is a single T cell receptor beta chain. Its antigen is unidentified. The CDR3 has 12 amino acids. Germline CDR1 reads MDHEN; CDR2 reads SYDVKM. The V and J ends lost 6 bases and 4 bases respectively, with 7 bases between them. The table came from immunoSEQ multiplex PCR; TCRdb's copy has only in-frame clones and leaves some out. The sample includes about 91,000 clones, more than 80% of them seen just once. This specimen comes from a study of OX40 agonist ivuxolimab in advanced cancers. Study-wide background: Prior therapy, whether anti-PD-1, anti-PD-L1 or anti-CTLA-4, was allowed, and 35% to 40% had some.

General observations from the study: CD8+ T cells (on average) carried more expanded clones than CD4+ T cells. Partial responders dosed at 0.1-3.0 mg/kg displayed clonal expansion ranking among the lowest.

This rearrangement joins TRBV28 to TRBJ2-1; D may be TRBD1 (6 bases). This TCR was recovered from an adult with an advanced solid tumor such as melanoma, head and neck, liver or kidney cancer. Specimen: CD4+ or CD8+ T cells sorted from blood, collected in a trial of the OX40 agonist ivuxolimab. CDR3 amino acids: CASRDSYNEQFF. In DNA, the CDR3 is TGTGCCAGCAGGGACAGTTACAATGAGCAGTTCTTC. Full variable domain (remainder filled in from reference TRBV28 and TRBJ2-1): DVKVTQSSRYLVKRTGEKVFLECVQDMDHENMFWYRQDPGLGLRLIYFSYDVKMKEKGDIPEGYSVSREKKERFSLILESASTNQTSMYLCASRDSYNEQFFGPGTRLTVL.